Listed here are 3 T cell receptor beta chains from one sample, sequenced in a study of T-cell reconstitution after alpha-beta-depleted transplantation in children. Construction of the TCRbeta library involved unique molecular identifiers. TCRdb itself ran the PCR reads through MiXCR, one entry per CDR3 protein. The table shows 500,000 to 650,000 distinct CDR3 sequences, with about an eighth occurring only once. The sample consisted of PBMCs, mostly from graft donor cells, taken 180 days after TCRalphabeta/CD19-depleted stem cell transplant. Receptors were obtained from a female patient between 2 and 15 years old who had a stem cell transplant for aplastic anemia, so the T cells may come from the graft donor.

This clonotype was seen many times. The gene calls are TRBV29-1 and TRBJ1-4; the D gene is possibly TRBD1 (6 bases). CDR1 is SQVTM and CDR2 is ANQGSEA in the germline V gene. V was cut by 6 bases and J by 8 bases, with 13 bases left in between. There are 12 residues in the CDR3. The CDR3 nucleotides are TGCAGCGTGTCAGGGGTGAGGGAAAAACTGTTTTTT. Protein sequence: CSVSGVREKLFF.

V and J are TRBV11-2 and TRBJ2-2; 12 nucleotides agree with TRBD2. The CDR3 loop spans 20 amino acids. Germline CDR1 is SGHAT and CDR2 is FQNNGV. The trim removed 5 bases at V and 0 bases at J, leaving 13 bases unmatched. The CDR3 reads CASSPTSGLAGAANTGELFF. CDR3 in DNA: TGTGCCAGCAGCCCTACTTCGGGACTAGCGGGTGCCGCGAACACCGGGGAGCTGTTTTTT.

The chain carries TRBV6-1 and TRBJ2-5; TRBD2 agrees at 7 bases. V was pared by 6 bases and J by 2 bases, with 12 bases of the junction left unmatched. CDR3 length: 16 amino acids. The germline V gene has CDR1 MNHNS and CDR2 SASEGT. In DNA form, the CDR3 reads TGTGCCAGCAGCTGGGGAGGAGCGGGACCTCAAGAGACCCAGTACTTC. This encodes CASSWGGAGPQETQYF.